This T cell receptor (beta chain) was captured in a study of monozygotic twins with inflammatory bowel disease. Germline values: CDR1 SGHNT, CDR2 YYREEE (reference sequence). The CDR3 spans 13 residues. TCRdb re-called the 5' RACE reads; every CDR3 protein appears as one record, without DNA. This sample's table reports about 420,000 distinct CDR3 sequences. J is TRBJ1-1 and V is TRBV5-4; the TCRdb D gene call, TRBD1, has no DNA to confirm it. This clonotype was sampled from a human donor with ulcerative colitis or Crohn's disease, or a healthy co-twin of an affected twin (not recorded which). Sample: blood. The CDR3 sequence: CANSLSRGGEAFF.